This entry describes one T cell receptor (beta chain). The antigen is undetermined. Stem cell-like memory, regulatory, central memory and naive CD4+ cells were sorted via CD45RO/CCR7/CD25/CD127/CD95/CD27. The data were taken from a study of beta chain features in type 1 diabetes. Findings of the study overall: In cDNA sequencing, cells with high TCR expression could be over-represented. When Type 1 diabetes patients were examined, their TCRB CDR3s proved moderately but significantly shorter in all four CD4+ subsets.

The CDR3 has 15 residues. Germline-derived CDR1 and CDR2 are MDHEN and SYDVKM. The J segment lost 6 bases and the V segment lost 3 bases, leaving 6 bases of the junction unmatched. The whole isolated RNA underwent reverse transcription, so sequencing captured expressed TCRB transcripts. Regulatory, naive and central memory T cell samples averaged around 3.6 million reads. Here immunoSEQ multiplex PCR was the method, and the copy in TCRdb shows in-frame clones only, minus some. This sample has about 270,000 clones; 13% to 15% occur once, and the top ten carry 0.015% to 0.02%. The chain couples TRBV28 to TRBJ2-1, with 9 bases aligning to TRBD1. The sequenced sample was naive CD4+ T cells from blood. The TCR comes from a man aged 25-40 years with type 1 diabetes. CDR3 loop: CASSLGTGLSNEQFF. In DNA form, the CDR3 reads TGTGCCAGCAGTTTGGGGACAGGGTTATCCAATGAGCAGTTCTTC.